This T cell receptor beta chain was profiled in a study of T-cell reconstitution after alpha-beta-depleted transplantation in children. This clonotype showed up just a few times. Trimming stripped 5 bases from V and 5 bases from J, with 16 bases between. The CDR3 loop spans 14 amino acids. In germline, CDR1 is SEHNR, CDR2 FQNEAQ (reference sequence). As it was prepared, the TCRbeta library received unique molecular identifiers. TCRdb re-analysed the PCR reads in MiXCR, keeping a single row per CDR3 protein. The data hold around 600,000 distinct CDR3 sequences, with around a sixth observed a single time.

This receptor was identified in a human donor who donated a stem cell graft to a child with acute myeloid leukemia. Sequences were derived from PBMCs from the stem cell graft donor, sampled from the stem cell graft. This chain connects TRBV7-9 to TRBJ2-7, with D possibly TRBD1 on 6 matching bases. Here the CDR3 reads CASSHEQGINEQYF. The DNA for the CDR3 is TGTGCCAGCAGCCATGAACAGGGTATTAACGAGCAGTACTTC.